These 20 T cell receptor beta chains share one sample of origin, sequenced in a study of cytomegalovirus exposure and HLA in healthy donors. The study ran its PCR with 60 Vbeta and 13 Jbeta primers. Sequenced by immunoSEQ multiplex PCR; TCRdb stores in-frame clones only, minus some. The sample has fewer than 130,000 clones; 65% to 80% are singletons. What was sequenced was PBMCs. Receptor source: a middle-aged woman in good health and CMV-seronegative.

The rearrangement links TRBV7-8 to TRBJ2-3; 14 bases match TRBD2. The junction had 14 bases not matched to a gene; V was cut back by 5 bases and J by 4 bases. CDR1 is SGHVS, CDR2 FQNEAQ, per germline. The CDR3 has 19 amino acids. The DNA of the CDR3 is TGTGCCAGCAGCCCCCAGACTAGCGGGGGGGCTGAAGGTTCAGATACGCAGTATTTT. This translates into CASSPQTSGGAEGSDTQYF.

V gene TRBV6-6 combines with J gene TRBJ2-7, with 7 bases identical to TRBD1. Germline V gives CDR1 MNHNY, CDR2 SVGAGI (reference sequence). The CDR3 spans 14 residues. J gave up 1 base and V 6 bases, and 6 bases lay outside the gene matches. CDR3 amino acids: CASSRGQRSYEQYF. The CDR3 DNA is TGTGCCAGCAGCCGGGGACAGAGATCCTACGAGCAGTACTTC.

V and J are TRBV9 and TRBJ2-1, with a tentative D call TRBD2 (6 bases). Between the trimmed V and J ends, which lost 3 bases and 4 bases, there was a span of 20 bases. The CDR3 is made up of 17 amino acids. Looked up from germline, CDR1 is SGDLS and CDR2 is YYNGEE. The CDR3 DNA sequence: TGTGCCAGCAGCGAAGCCTTTGGGGAGGCCTCTTACAATGAGCAGTTCTTC. This sequence encodes CASSEAFGEASYNEQFF.

J is TRBJ1-2 and V is TRBV23-1; 9 bases match TRBD1. TRBV23-1 has ORF status, its function being uncertain. The V gene end was trimmed by 5 bases and the J gene end by 4 bases; junction bases not matched to a gene: 11. CDR3 length: 16 residues. CDR3 coding DNA: TGCGCCAGCAGTTCACTGCCGGGACAGGGATGCTATGGCTACACCTTC. Translating gives CASSSLPGQGCYGYTF.

CDR3 loop: CASSDGLSLGYTF. The DNA of the CDR3 is TGTGCCAGCAGTGACGGGCTCTCCTTGGGCTACACCTTC. This chain uses TRBV6-4 with TRBJ1-2; no firm D call. Germline CDR1 MRHNA, CDR2 SNTAGT. The CDR3 has 13 residues. Trimming removed 2 bases from V and 8 bases from J, with 12 bases in between.

The J gene is TRBJ1-1, the V gene TRBV15; a possible D gene is TRBD1 (6 bases). Trimming pared 0 bases from V and 8 bases from J, leaving 16 bases between. The germline gives CDR1 LNHNV, CDR2 YYDKDF (reference sequence). This CDR3 comprises 15 residues. In nucleotides, the CDR3 is TGTGCCACCAGCAGAGATAATATAGGGGGAAACGAAGCTTTCTTT. This gives the protein CATSRDNIGGNEAFF. Supplemented by reference TRBV15 and TRBJ1-1, the full variable domain reads DAMVIQNPRYQVTQFGKPVTLSCSQTLNHNVMYWYQQKSSQAPKLLFHYYDKDFNNEADTPDNFQSRRPNTSFCFLDIRSPGLGDTAMYLCATSRDNIGGNEAFFGQGTRLTVV.

V gene TRBV28 combines with J gene TRBJ2-3; 16 bases align to TRBD2. CDR1 is MDHEN and CDR2 is SYDVKM in the germline V gene. V lost 3 bases to trimming and J lost 4 bases; unmatched junction nucleotides: 10. This CDR3 has 19 amino acids. The CDR3 sequence is CASSLPQGLAGGVPDTQYF. In nucleotides, the CDR3 is TGTGCCAGCAGTTTGCCCCAGGGACTAGCGGGGGGGGTACCAGATACGCAGTATTTT.

CDR3 amino acids: CASSLDGTLDEQYF. CDR3 in DNA: TGTGCCAGCAGCTTAGACGGGACACTTGACGAGCAGTACTTC. The chain is built from TRBV7-2 and TRBJ2-7; possible D gene TRBD1, 6 bases. Germline V gene data show CDR1 as SGHTA and CDR2 as FQGNSA. The V and J ends lost 1 base and 5 bases respectively, with 12 bases between them. The CDR3 has 14 residues. The entire variable domain, with the rest obtained from reference TRBV7-2 and TRBJ2-7, is as follows: GAGVSQSPSNKVTEKGKDVELRCDPISGHTALYWYRQSLGQGLEFLIYFQGNSAPDKSGLPSDRFSAERTGGSVSTLTIQRTQQEDSAVYLCASSLDGTLDEQYFGPGTRLTVT.

The V call is TRBV11-3, the J call TRBJ2-2, with D possibly matching TRBD1 (5 bases). The V gene's germline CDR1 is SGHNT and CDR2 YENEEA. V lost 0 bases and J lost 8, with 10 bases in between. The CDR3 runs 14 residues. The CDR3 spells CASSLEGASGELFF. The DNA for the CDR3 is TGTGCCAGCAGCTTAGAAGGGGCTTCGGGGGAGCTGTTTTTT.

The J gene is TRBJ1-5, the V gene TRBV5-1, with unresolved D. In germline, CDR1 is SGHRS, CDR2 YFSETQ. CDR3 length equals 14 residues. V was pared by 0 bases and J by 3 bases, with 7 bases between. As DNA, the CDR3 is TGCGCCAGCAGCTTGGATGGGCCCAATCAGCCCCAGCATTTT. This sequence encodes CASSLDGPNQPQHF.

With regard to this clone: In the same sample, other DNA sequences code for this CDR3. This chain uses TRBV6-1 with TRBJ1-2, with D unresolved. Germline CDR1 MNHNS, CDR2 SASEGT. This CDR3 has 15 residues. V lost 6 bases and J lost 4, with 18 bases in between. The chain's CDR3 is CASRGLEVTLYGYTF. DNA for the CDR3: TGTGCCAGCAGGGGTCTGGAGGTAACCCTCTATGGCTACACCTTC.

This chain connects TRBV19 to TRBJ1-4; no clear D. V was pared by 7 bases and J by 0 bases, with 15 bases between. Germline CDR1 is LNHDA and CDR2 is SQIVND (reference sequence). The CDR3 loop spans 16 amino acids. CDR3 sequence: CASTVVYEPTNEKLFF. DNA for the CDR3: TGTGCCAGTACGGTTGTTTATGAACCAACTAATGAAAAACTGTTTTTT.

The chain recombines TRBV19 with TRBJ1-2; D not certain. Germline lookup yields CDR1 LNHDA and CDR2 SQIVND (reference sequence). The ends were cut back, 6 bases at V and 4 bases at J, with 12 bases in the middle. The CDR3 is 13 residues long. CDR3: CASRAVDRYGYTF. CDR3 DNA sequence: TGTGCCAGTAGGGCGGTAGATCGCTATGGCTACACCTTC.

J is TRBJ2-5 and V is TRBV10-3; TRBD1 aligns across 9 bases. The J call may not be correct, given that the DNA end is closer to TRBJ2-7. The CDR3 has 17 residues. CDR1 is ENHRY and CDR2 is SYGVKD in the germline V gene. CDR3 bases: TGTGCCATCAGTGCCCCGGGACAGGGCCGCGGAACCTACGAGCAGTACTTC. It specifies CAISAPGQGRGTYEQYF.

V is TRBV6-5 and J is TRBJ1-1; D uncertain. The CDR3 contains 14 residues. Germline assignment: CDR1 MNHEY and CDR2 SVGAGI. Deletions cut 5 bases from V and 0 bases from J, with 10 bases between. In DNA form, the CDR3 reads TGTGCCAGCAGTCAGACACGGCTGAACACTGAAGCTTTCTTT. Amino acid sequence: CASSQTRLNTEAFF.

This clone was recorded once. The chain couples TRBV4-2 to TRBJ1-2, with D perhaps TRBD1 (6 bases). V gave up 1 base and J gave up 6 bases, with 21 bases separating them. Germline CDR1 LGHNA, CDR2 YNFKEQ. This CDR3 contains 17 residues. The CDR3 DNA reads TGTGCCAGCAGCCAAGGAGCCAGGGGAGCAGACTTTAATGGCTACACCTTC. Translating gives CASSQGARGADFNGYTF.

The chain links TRBV29-1 to TRBJ2-7, with 10 nucleotides matching TRBD1. CDR1 and CDR2 from the germline V gene are SQVTM and ANQGSEA. The CDR3 spans 14 residues. V was clipped by 0 bases and J by 4 bases; unmatched bases: 3. The CDR3 spells CSVEDPGQGYEQYF. As DNA, the CDR3 is TGCAGCGTTGAAGACCCGGGACAGGGGTACGAGCAGTACTTC.

The chain has TRBV27 and TRBJ2-3, with D possibly matching TRBD2 (6 bases). V lost 3 bases and J 0 bases, leaving 19 bases between the germline ends. This CDR3 spans 18 amino acids. In germline, CDR1 is MNHEY, CDR2 SMNVEV (reference sequence). The CDR3 region has the DNA TGTGCCAGCAGTTTCTCAGCGGGTTATAAAACTAGCACAGATACGCAGTATTTT. Residues: CASSFSAGYKTSTDTQYF.

V usage is TRBV10-3 and J usage is TRBJ1-6; TRBD1 aligns across 7 bases. Unmatched junction bases numbered 5, after V lost 5 bases and J lost 10 bases. The CDR3 contains 13 residues. Germline V lookup: CDR1 ENHRY, CDR2 SYGVKD. The CDR3 sequence: CAISPGTASPLHF. DNA for the CDR3: TGTGCCATCAGTCCCGGGACAGCATCACCCCTCCACTTT.

The rearrangement links TRBV15 to TRBJ2-3, with 8 bases lining up with TRBD2. The CDR3 covers 18 residues. Per germline, CDR1 LNHNV and CDR2 YYDKDF (reference sequence). Trimming removed 5 bases from V and 4 bases from J; junction bases left unmatched: 17. The CDR3 protein is CATSRGGTSIRLADTQYF. CDR3 DNA sequence: TGTGCCACCAGCCGAGGAGGGACTAGTATTAGATTGGCAGATACGCAGTATTTT.